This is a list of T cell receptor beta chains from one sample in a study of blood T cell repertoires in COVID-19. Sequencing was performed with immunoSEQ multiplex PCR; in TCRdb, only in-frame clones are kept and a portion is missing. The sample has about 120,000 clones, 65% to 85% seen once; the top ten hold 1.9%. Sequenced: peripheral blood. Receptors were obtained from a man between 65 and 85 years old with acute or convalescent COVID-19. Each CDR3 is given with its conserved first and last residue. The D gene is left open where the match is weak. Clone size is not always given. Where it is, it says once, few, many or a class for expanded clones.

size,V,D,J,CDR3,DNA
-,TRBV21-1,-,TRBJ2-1,CACRKRGLLSEQFF,TGTGCCTGCAGGAAGCGGGGGTTACTCAGTGAGCAGTTCTTC
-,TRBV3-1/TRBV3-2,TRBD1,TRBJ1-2,CASSQRERGRDGYTF,TGTGCCAGCAGCCAACGGGAGAGGGGGCGCGATGGCTACACCTTC
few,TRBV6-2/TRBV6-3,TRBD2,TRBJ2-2,CASSKTSGGFTGELFF,TGTGCCAGCAGCAAAACTAGCGGGGGGTTCACCGGGGAGCTGTTTTTT
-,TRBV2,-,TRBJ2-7,CASSPGAEQYF,TGTGCCAGCAGTCCAGGGGCCGAGCAGTACTTC
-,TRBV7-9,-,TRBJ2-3,CASSFQGTDTQYF,TGTGCCAGCAGCTTCCAGGGAACAGATACGCAGTATTTT
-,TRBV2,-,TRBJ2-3,CASSRGRDTQYF,TGTGCCAGCAGTCGAGGGAGGGATACGCAGTATTTT
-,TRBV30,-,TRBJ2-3,CAWSVWGGLDTQYF,TGTGCCTGGAGTGTATGGGGGGGCCTGGATACGCAGTATTTT
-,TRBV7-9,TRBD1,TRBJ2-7,CASSLDVGQALHHF,TGTGCCAGCAGCTTAGACGTAGGACAGGCTTTACACCACTTC
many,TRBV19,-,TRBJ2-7,CASSVKPEPTYEQYF,TGTGCCAGTAGTGTCAAGCCGGAGCCAACCTACGAGCAGTACTTC
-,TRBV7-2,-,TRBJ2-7,CASSLDGTSPSYEQYF,TGTGCCAGCAGCTTAGATGGGACTTCGCCCTCCTACGAGCAGTACTTC
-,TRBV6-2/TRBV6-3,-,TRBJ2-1,CASSLSRNEQFF,TGTGCCAGCAGTTTAAGTCGGAATGAGCAGTTCTTC
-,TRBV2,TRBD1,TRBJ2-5,CASRGTAYQETQYF,TGTGCCAGCAGGGGGACAGCCTACCAAGAGACCCAGTACTTC
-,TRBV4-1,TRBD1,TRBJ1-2,CASSPLGTGNYGYTF,TGCGCCAGCAGCCCGCTTGGGACAGGGAACTATGGCTACACCTTC
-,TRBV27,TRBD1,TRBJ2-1,CASSRRDRVAYNEQFF,TGTGCCAGCAGTCGGCGGGACAGGGTGGCCTACAATGAGCAGTTCTTC
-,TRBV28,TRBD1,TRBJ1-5,CASRPSPRQGYQPQHF,TGTGCCAGCAGGCCGAGCCCCCGACAGGGGTATCAGCCCCAGCATTTT
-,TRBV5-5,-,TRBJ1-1,CASSPGSQNTEAFF,TGTGCCAGCAGCCCCGGGAGCCAGAACACTGAAGCTTTCTTT
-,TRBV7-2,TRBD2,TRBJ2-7,CASSPSVAGVTYEQYF,TGTGCCAGCAGCCCTTCGGTAGCGGGGGTGACCTACGAGCAGTACTTC
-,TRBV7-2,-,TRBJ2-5,CASSLGRGKETQYF,TGTGCCAGCAGCTTAGGCAGGGGAAAAGAGACCCAGTACTTC
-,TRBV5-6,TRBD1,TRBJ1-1,CASSSQGLNTEAFF,TGTGCCAGCAGCTCACAGGGGCTGAACACTGAAGCTTTCTTT
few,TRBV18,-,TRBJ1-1,CASSPPSGTEAFF,TGTGCCAGCTCTCCCCCTTCGGGCACTGAAGCTTTCTTT
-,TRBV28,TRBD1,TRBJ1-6,CASSLGGQGYSPLHF,TGTGCCAGCAGTTTAGGGGGACAGGGCTATTCACCCCTCCACTTT
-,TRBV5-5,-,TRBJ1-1,CASSLEQGLSEAFF,TGTGCCAGCAGCTTGGAACAGGGTTTGTCTGAAGCTTTCTTT
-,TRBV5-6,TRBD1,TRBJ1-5,CASSQGQGRQPQHF,TGTGCCAGCAGCCAAGGACAGGGTCGTCAGCCCCAGCATTTT
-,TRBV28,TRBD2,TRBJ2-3,CASSSRMVAGDTQYF,TGTGCCAGCAGTTCCCGCATGGTAGCGGGGGATACGCAGTATTTT
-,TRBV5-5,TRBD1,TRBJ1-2,CASSLGQGLDYGYTF,TGTGCCAGCAGCCTGGGACAGGGCCTGGACTATGGCTACACCTTC
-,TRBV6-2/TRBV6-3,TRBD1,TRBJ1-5,CASSYGQAQNQPQHF,TGTGCCAGCAGTTACGGACAGGCTCAAAATCAGCCCCAGCATTTT
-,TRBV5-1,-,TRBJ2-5,CASSLGTEGETQYF,TGCGCCAGCAGCTTGGGGACGGAGGGGGAGACCCAGTACTTC
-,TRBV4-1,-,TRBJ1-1,CASSQEFRRGKAFF,TGCGCCAGCAGCCAAGAATTTCGGAGGGGCAAGGCTTTCTTT
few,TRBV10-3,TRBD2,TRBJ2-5,CAISRMSGGQETQYF,TGTGCCATCAGTAGAATGTCGGGGGGACAAGAGACCCAGTACTTC
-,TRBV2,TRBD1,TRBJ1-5,CASSLQGIGQPQHF,TGTGCCAGCAGTTTACAGGGGATCGGTCAGCCCCAGCATTTT
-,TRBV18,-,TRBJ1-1,CASSQQHGGVKTEAFF,TGTGCCAGCTCCCAACAGCACGGGGGTGTAAAAACTGAAGCTTTCTTT
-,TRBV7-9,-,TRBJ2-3,CASSLGQTSPSTDTQYF,TGTGCCAGCAGCTTAGGGCAGACTTCTCCTAGCACAGATACGCAGTATTTT
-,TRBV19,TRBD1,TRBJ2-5,CASSIRGPETQYF,TGTGCCAGTAGCATAAGGGGGCCGGAGACCCAGTACTTC
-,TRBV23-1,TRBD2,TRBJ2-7,CASSPTSGGGRSYEQYF,TGCGCCAGCAGTCCGACTAGCGGGGGGGGGCGCTCCTACGAGCAGTACTTC
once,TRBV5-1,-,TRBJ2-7,CASSSPGTPPYEQYF,TGCGCCAGCAGCTCTCCCGGGACACCTCCCTACGAGCAGTACTTC
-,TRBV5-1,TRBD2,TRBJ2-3,CASSLVASGSTDTQYF,TGCGCCAGCAGCTTGGTGGCTAGCGGGAGCACAGATACGCAGTATTTT
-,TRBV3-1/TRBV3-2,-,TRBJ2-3,CASSQGWTGTDTQYF,TGTGCCAGCAGCCAAGGGTGGACAGGCACAGATACGCAGTATTTT
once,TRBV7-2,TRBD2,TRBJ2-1,CASSPTQLAGGYNEQFF,TGTGCCAGCAGCCCAACCCAATTAGCGGGGGGTTACAATGAGCAGTTCTTC
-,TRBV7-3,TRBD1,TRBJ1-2,CASSSAGTDNYGYTF,TGTGCCAGCAGTTCTGCCGGGACAGACAACTATGGCTACACCTTC
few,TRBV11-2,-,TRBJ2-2,CASSPSGLRAGELFF,TGTGCCAGCAGCCCTTCGGGACTTCGCGCCGGGGAGCTGTTTTTT
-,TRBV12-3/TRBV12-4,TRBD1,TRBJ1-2,CASRTGGPGGYTF,TGTGCCAGCAGGACAGGGGGGCCCGGGGGCTACACCTTC
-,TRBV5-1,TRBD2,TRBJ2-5,CASSLWEGVAETQYF,TGCGCCAGCAGCTTGTGGGAGGGAGTGGCGGAGACCCAGTACTTC